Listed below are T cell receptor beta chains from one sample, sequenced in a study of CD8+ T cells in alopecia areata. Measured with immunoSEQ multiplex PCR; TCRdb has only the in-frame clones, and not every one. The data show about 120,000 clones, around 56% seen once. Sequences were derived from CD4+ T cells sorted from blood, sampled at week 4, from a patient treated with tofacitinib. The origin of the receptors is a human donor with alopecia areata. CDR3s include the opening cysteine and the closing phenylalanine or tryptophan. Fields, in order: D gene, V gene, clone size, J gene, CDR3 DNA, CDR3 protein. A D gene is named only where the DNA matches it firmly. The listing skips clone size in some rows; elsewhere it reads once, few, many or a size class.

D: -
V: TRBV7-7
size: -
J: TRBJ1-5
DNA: TGTGCTAGCAGCTTAGATGGGGTCAATCAGCCCCAGCATTTT
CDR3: CASSLDGVNQPQHF

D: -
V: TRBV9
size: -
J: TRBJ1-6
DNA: TGTGCCAGCAGCGTAGCCTCTAATTCACCCCTCCACTTT
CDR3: CASSVASNSPLHF

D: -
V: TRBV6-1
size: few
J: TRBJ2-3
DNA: TGTGCCAGCAGTGAAGCGCCCGGATACACAGATACGCAGTATTTT
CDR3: CASSEAPGYTDTQYF

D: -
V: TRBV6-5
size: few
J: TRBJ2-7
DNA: TGTGCCAGCAGCACATCCATGGGGTTCGAGCAGTACTTC
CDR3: CASSTSMGFEQYF

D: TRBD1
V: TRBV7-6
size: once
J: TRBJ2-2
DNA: TGCGCCAGCAGTGCCACAGGGGGCTCGAACACCGGGGAGCTGTTTTTT
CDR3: CASSATGGSNTGELFF

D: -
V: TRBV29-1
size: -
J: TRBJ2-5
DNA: TGCAGCGTTGTATCCGCTGGGGGAGAGACCCAGTACTTC
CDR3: CSVVSAGGETQYF

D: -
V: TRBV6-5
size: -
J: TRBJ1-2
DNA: TGTGCCAGCAGCCCACTCGGGGACTATGGCTACACCTTC
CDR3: CASSPLGDYGYTF

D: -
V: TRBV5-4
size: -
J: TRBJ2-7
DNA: TGTGCCAGCAGCCCCGACAGGACGGGCGAGCAGTACTTC
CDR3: CASSPDRTGEQYF

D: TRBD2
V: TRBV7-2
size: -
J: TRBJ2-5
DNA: TGTGCCAGCAGCGTCGGACTAGCGCAAGAGACCCAGTACTTC
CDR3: CASSVGLAQETQYF

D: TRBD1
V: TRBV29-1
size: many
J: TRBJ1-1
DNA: TGCAGCCCCCAGGGGGACACTGAAGCTTTCTTT
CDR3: CSPQGDTEAFF

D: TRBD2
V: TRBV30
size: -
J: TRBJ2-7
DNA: TGTGCCTGGAGTGTACCACCGGGACTAGGTTCCTACGAGCAGTACTTC
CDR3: CAWSVPPGLGSYEQYF

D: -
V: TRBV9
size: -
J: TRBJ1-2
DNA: TGTGCCAGCAGCGTTGACTGGAGCGGCTACACCTTC
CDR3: CASSVDWSGYTF

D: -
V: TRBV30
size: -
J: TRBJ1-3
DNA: TGTGCCTGGAGTGTAACCGGCGGGGGAAACACCATATATTTT
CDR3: CAWSVTGGGNTIYF

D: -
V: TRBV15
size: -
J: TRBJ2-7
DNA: TGTGCCACCAGCACAGGGACCGTGACCTACGAGCAGTACTTC
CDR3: CATSTGTVTYEQYF

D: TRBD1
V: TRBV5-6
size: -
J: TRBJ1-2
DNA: TGTGCCAGCAGCTCGGGACAGGGGTCGAACTATGGCTACACCTTC
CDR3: CASSSGQGSNYGYTF

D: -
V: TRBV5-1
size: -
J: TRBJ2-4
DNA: TGCGCCAGCAGCCAACCCGGGAGCTCCAAAAACATTCAGTACTTC
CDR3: CASSQPGSSKNIQYF

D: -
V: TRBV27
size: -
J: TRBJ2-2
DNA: TGTGCCAGCAGTTTTAACACCGGGGAGCTGTTTTTT
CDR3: CASSFNTGELFF

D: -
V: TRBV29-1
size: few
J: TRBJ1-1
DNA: TGCAGCGTGGGACGGATCATGAACACTGAAGCTTTCTTT
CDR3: CSVGRIMNTEAFF

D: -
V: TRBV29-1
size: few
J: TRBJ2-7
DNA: TGCAGCGTTGTAGTGTTGCAAGCCTACGAGCAGTACTTC
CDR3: CSVVVLQAYEQYF

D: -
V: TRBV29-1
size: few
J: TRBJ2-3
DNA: TGCAGCGTTGAAGGTGGGCGGGGCGGCACAGATACGCAGTATTTT
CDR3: CSVEGGRGGTDTQYF

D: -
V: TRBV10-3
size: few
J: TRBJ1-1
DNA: TGTGCCAGCAGTTACTCATCGCTTAGCGGTGAAGCTTTCTTT
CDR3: CASSYSSLSGEAFF

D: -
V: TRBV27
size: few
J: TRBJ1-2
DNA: TGTGCCAGCAGTTCCCCCGCAGGGTATGGCTACACCTTC
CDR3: CASSSPAGYGYTF

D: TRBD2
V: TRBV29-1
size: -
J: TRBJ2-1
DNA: TGCAGCGTTGAATGGGCTAGCGGGGGTTACAATGAGCAGTTCTTC
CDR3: CSVEWASGGYNEQFF

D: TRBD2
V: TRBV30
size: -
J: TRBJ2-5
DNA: TGTGCCTGCCGACTAGCGGGAGGGGGAGAGACCCAGTACTTC
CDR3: CACRLAGGGETQYF

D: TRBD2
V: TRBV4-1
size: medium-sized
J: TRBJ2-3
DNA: TGCGCCAGCAGCCGGTCAGGACTAGCGGGAGGCGGCACAGATACGCAGTATTTT
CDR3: CASSRSGLAGGGTDTQYF

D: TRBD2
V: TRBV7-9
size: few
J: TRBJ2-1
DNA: TGTGCCAGCAGCCCGGGACTAGCGGTGTACAATGAGCAGTTCTTC
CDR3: CASSPGLAVYNEQFF

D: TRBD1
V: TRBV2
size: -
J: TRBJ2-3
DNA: TGTGCCAGTTGGACAGGGGGATTCACAGATACGCAGTATTTT
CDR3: CASWTGGFTDTQYF

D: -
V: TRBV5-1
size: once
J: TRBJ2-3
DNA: TGCGCCAGCAGCTGGACTAGCACAGATACGCAGTATTTT
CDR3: CASSWTSTDTQYF

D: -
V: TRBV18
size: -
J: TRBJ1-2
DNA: TGTGCCAGCTCACCAGTCCCAGGGTCGGATGGCTACACCTTC
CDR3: CASSPVPGSDGYTF

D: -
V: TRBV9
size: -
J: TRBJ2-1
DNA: TGTGCCAGCAGCGTAGGGTTAGGGGGAGTGAGGTACAATGAGCAGTTCTTC
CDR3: CASSVGLGGVRYNEQFF

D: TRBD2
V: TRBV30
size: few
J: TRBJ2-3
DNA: TGTGCCTCCTCCGCGGGAGTGGCAGATACGCAGTATTTT
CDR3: CASSAGVADTQYF

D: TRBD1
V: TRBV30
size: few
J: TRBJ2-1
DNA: TGTGCCTGGTCCTCCAGACAGGGGTACAATGAGCAGTTCTTC
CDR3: CAWSSRQGYNEQFF

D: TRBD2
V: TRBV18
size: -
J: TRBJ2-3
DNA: TGTGCCAGCTCACCACCTGGACTAGCGGGTCCCTCAGATACGCAGTATTTT
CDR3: CASSPPGLAGPSDTQYF

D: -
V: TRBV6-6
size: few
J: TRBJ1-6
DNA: TGTGCCACAAAGACAGACACTAATTCACCCCTCCACTTT
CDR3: CATKTDTNSPLHF

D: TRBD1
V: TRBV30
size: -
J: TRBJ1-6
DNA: TGTGCCTGGTCGGGACAGTCTAATTCACCCCTCCACTTT
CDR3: CAWSGQSNSPLHF

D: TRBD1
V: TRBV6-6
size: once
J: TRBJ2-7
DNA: TGTGCCAGCGGGACAGACTACGAGCAGTACTTC
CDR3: CASGTDYEQYF

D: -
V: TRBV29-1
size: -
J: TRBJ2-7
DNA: TGCAGCGTTATACTCGGGACCACAAAGGGATACGAGCAGTACTTC
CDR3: CSVILGTTKGYEQYF